This is a list of T cell receptor beta chains from one sample in a study of breast tumors, draining lymph nodes, adjacent tissues. TCRdb reprocessed the multiplex PCR reads with MiXCR, giving one entry per CDR3 protein. The sample has roughly 8,300 distinct CDR3 sequences; around 42% are singletons. Input material: tumor-adjacent breast tissue. Receptor source: a female donor with breast cancer. Some clones in this sample may be carry-over from other donors' samples. Each CDR3 is given with its conserved first and last residue. The order of the fields is D gene, J gene, clone size, V gene, CDR3 DNA, CDR3 protein. The D gene is left open where the match is weak. Size is stated for part of the rows, as once, few or many counts, or as a class when the clone is expanded.

NA TRBJ2-5 NA TRBV15 TGTGCCACCAGCGCCCAGACAGAAACAGCGGGGACCCAGTACTTC CATSAQTETAGTQYF
NA TRBJ2-1 many TRBV27 TGTGCCAGCAGTTGGAGCAAAAGGAATGAGCAGTTCTTC CASSWSKRNEQFF
NA TRBJ1-5 medium-sized TRBV6-5 TGTGCCAGCAGTTACTCAGGGGGTCAAGGGCAGCCCCAGCATTTT CASSYSGGQGQPQHF
TRBD1 TRBJ2-7 medium-sized TRBV11-2 TGTGCCAGCACCCAGACCCGGACAGGGAACGGACACTATATCTACGAGCAGTACTTC CASTQTRTGNGHYIYEQYF
TRBD1 TRBJ1-6 medium-sized TRBV28 TGTGCCACCGGGACAGGGCCGATCTATAATTCACCCCTCCACTTT CATGTGPIYNSPLHF
TRBD1 TRBJ2-7 medium-sized TRBV9 TGTGCCAGCAGCCCGCGGACAGGGGTGACCTACGAGCAGTACTTC CASSPRTGVTYEQYF
TRBD1 TRBJ1-3 many TRBV20-1 TGCAGTGCTAGAGACTGGGACAGGCCGAGCTCTGGAAACACCATATATTTT CSARDWDRPSSGNTIYF
NA TRBJ1-6 NA TRBV19 TGTGCCAGTAGTATGAAGGGGCAGGGTTCACCCCTCCACTTT CASSMKGQGSPLHF
TRBD2 TRBJ2-7 many TRBV12-3/TRBV12-4 TGTGCCAGCAGTTTAAAGGGGACTAGCGGGGGTTACGAGCAGTACTTC CASSLKGTSGGYEQYF
TRBD2 TRBJ2-7 medium-sized TRBV20-1 TGCAGTGCTAGAGGGACTAGCGGGAGCTCCTACGAGCAGTACTTC CSARGTSGSSYEQYF
TRBD2 TRBJ2-7 many TRBV9 TGTGCCAGCAGCGCGAATCCGGGACTAGTCTCCGAGCAGTACTTC CASSANPGLVSEQYF
NA TRBJ1-5 many TRBV7-8 TGTGCCAGCAGCTTGCGGGATAACAGTCCGCCCCAGCATTTT CASSLRDNSPPQHF
NA TRBJ1-4 many TRBV11-2 TGTGCCAGCAGCTTAGATCTGGAGACAGGCGCTAATGAAAAACTGTTTTTT CASSLDLETGANEKLFF
TRBD1 TRBJ2-7 medium-sized TRBV20-1 TGCAGTGCTAGAGCGGACAGGCACTACTACGAGCAGTACTTC CSARADRHYYEQYF
NA TRBJ2-3 once TRBV7-9 TGTGCCAGCAGCCCCCGACTTGCAGATACGCAGTATTTT CASSPRLADTQYF
NA TRBJ2-1 NA TRBV25-1 TGTGCCAGCAGTGAAATAAGGGGAAACGGGTACAATGAGCAGTTCTTC CASSEIRGNGYNEQFF
TRBD1 TRBJ1-3 NA TRBV29-1 TGCAGCGTGGCGACAGGGAACTCTGGAAACACCATATATTTT CSVATGNSGNTIYF
NA TRBJ1-6 NA TRBV12-3/TRBV12-4 TGTGCCAGCAGTTTAGTGGCGGATTCACCCCTCCACTTT CASSLVADSPLHF
NA TRBJ1-6 NA TRBV10-3 TGTGCCATCAGTGAGTCGCCCGGGACCAATAATTCACCCCTCCACTTT CAISESPGTNNSPLHF
NA TRBJ1-2 medium-sized TRBV10-2 TGCGCCAGCAGTGAGTTGGCAGGTAGAGGCTACACCTTC CASSELAGRGYTF
TRBD2 TRBJ2-1 medium-sized TRBV20-1 TGCAGTGCCCCTCGGACTAGCGGGAGAAGCAATGAGCAGTTCTTC CSAPRTSGRSNEQFF
NA TRBJ2-3 many TRBV27 TGTGCCAGCAGTTTATCACCCAAGGGAGATACGCAGTATTTT CASSLSPKGDTQYF
NA TRBJ1-5 medium-sized TRBV7-3 TGTGCCAGCAGCTTAACGTCGACCCAGCCCCAGCATTTT CASSLTSTQPQHF
TRBD2 TRBJ2-7 NA TRBV7-2 TGTGCCAGCAGAGCTAGCGGGGGCTACGAGCAGTACTTC CASRASGGYEQYF
TRBD1 TRBJ2-7 NA TRBV20-1 TGCAGTGCTCACGGGACAGCGCTCTACGAGCAGTACTTC CSAHGTALYEQYF
NA TRBJ1-1 NA TRBV3-1 TGTGCCAGCAGCCAACTAATGAACACTGAAGCTTTCTTT CASSQLMNTEAFF
TRBD1 TRBJ1-2 once TRBV20-1 TGCAGTCCCGGGACAGCTTATGGCTACACCTTC CSPGTAYGYTF
NA TRBJ2-3 NA TRBV14 TGTGCCAGCAGCCAACTCCTTGCTAGCACAGATACGCAGTATTTT CASSQLLASTDTQYF
NA TRBJ1-2 NA TRBV6-6 TGTGCCAGCAGTCGAGACCCTGACTATGGCTACACCTTC CASSRDPDYGYTF
NA TRBJ2-5 many TRBV18 TGTGCCAGCTCCCTGGGGGAGACGTCGCTCGAGACCCAGTACTTC CASSLGETSLETQYF
NA TRBJ2-1 NA TRBV3-1 TGTGCCAGCAGCCAGCCTTTTAATGAGCAGTTCTTC CASSQPFNEQFF
NA TRBJ2-7 NA TRBV20-1 TGCAGTGCTGGGGAAAGGGGGAGCGAGCAGTACTTC CSAGERGSEQYF
NA TRBJ2-7 medium-sized TRBV6-1 TGTGCCAGCAGTCCGAGGAGCCCATCTTCCGACGAGCAGTACTTC CASSPRSPSSDEQYF
NA TRBJ1-5 medium-sized TRBV20-1 TGCAGTGCTAGGGAGATCGGGGGGGGAGGTCAGCCCCAGCATTTT CSAREIGGGGQPQHF
NA TRBJ2-2 NA TRBV5-1 TGCGCCAGCAGCCCCCTGGGCAGACCGAACACCGGGGAGCTGTTTTTT CASSPLGRPNTGELFF
TRBD2 TRBJ2-7 medium-sized TRBV20-1 TGCAGTGCTTACAACGGGAGGTACGAGCAGTACTTC CSAYNGRYEQYF
NA TRBJ2-7 NA TRBV11-2 TGTGCCAGTGGCCCCTACGAGCAGTACTTC CASGPYEQYF
NA TRBJ1-2 NA TRBV11-2 NA CASSFYICSARDDRVWGYTF
NA TRBJ2-3 medium-sized TRBV12-3/TRBV12-4 TGTGCCAGCAGTTTTGCCGGCGGAACAGATACGCAGTATTTT CASSFAGGTDTQYF
TRBD1 TRBJ2-7 NA TRBV7-2 TGTGCCAGCAGCTTGGACAGGGACCACGAGCAGTACTTC CASSLDRDHEQYF
NA TRBJ2-7 NA TRBV6-4 TGTGCCAGCACGCGTAGGAGGAACTACGAGCAGTACTTC CASTRRRNYEQYF
NA TRBJ1-2 medium-sized TRBV4-2 TGTGCCAGCAGCCAAGAGGGCCGCTACTATGGCTACACCTTC CASSQEGRYYGYTF
NA TRBJ2-7 once TRBV2 TGTGCCAGCAAGCGGTTCTACGAGCAGTACTTC CASKRFYEQYF
TRBD1 TRBJ2-1 NA TRBV29-1 TGCAGCGTTCACAGGGGCGCAGACTACAATGAGCAGTTCTTC CSVHRGADYNEQFF
NA TRBJ2-1 NA TRBV11-2 TGTGCCAGCAGCCCCGGGACTGGAGACAATGAGCAGTTCTTC CASSPGTGDNEQFF
NA TRBJ2-2 many TRBV7-3 TGTGCCAGCAGCTTAAGTGGTAACACCGGGGAGCTGTTTTTT CASSLSGNTGELFF
NA TRBJ2-3 NA TRBV29-1 TGCAGCGTTTCGAGACAGGAACACACAGATACGCAGTATTTT CSVSRQEHTDTQYF
NA TRBJ2-1 NA TRBV20-1 TGCAGTGCTCTCTTAGCGTTCTCCTACAATGAGCAGTTCTTC CSALLAFSYNEQFF
NA TRBJ2-7 medium-sized TRBV7-2 TGTGCCAGCAGCTTAGAACTAGCTCACGAGCAGTACTTC CASSLELAHEQYF
TRBD2 TRBJ2-1 medium-sized TRBV24-1 TGTGCCACCAGGACTAGCGGGACCAATGAGCAGTTCTTC CATRTSGTNEQFF
TRBD2 TRBJ2-7 medium-sized TRBV20-1 TGCAGTGCTAGAGAAATTCTAGCGGGAGGGCCTTACGAGCAGTACTTC CSAREILAGGPYEQYF
TRBD1 TRBJ2-7 few TRBV12-3/TRBV12-4 TGTGCCAGCAGTCCCGGGACAGGCTCCTACGAGCAGTACTTC CASSPGTGSYEQYF
NA TRBJ1-1 NA TRBV28 TGTGCCAGCAGTCCCCCAGCCAACACTGAAGCTTTCTTT CASSPPANTEAFF
NA TRBJ1-2 NA TRBV9 TGTGCCAGCAGCGTAGCCGGCAGCCTCAACTATGGCTACACCTTC CASSVAGSLNYGYTF
NA TRBJ2-7 medium-sized TRBV4-1 TGCGCCAGCAGCCCCCATGGGGCCCCAAGCTCCTACGAGCAGTACTTC CASSPHGAPSSYEQYF